This T cell receptor beta chain originates from a study of T cell repertoires in cytomegalovirus infection. Study outcomes and limitations: Within the response measured ex vivo, HLA-C-restricted CMV-specific TCR beta clonotypes were dominant.

The sample holds a few counts of this clonotype. Antigen specificity is unknown. CDR1 is SNHLY and CDR2 is FYNNEI in the germline V gene. This CDR3 region has 13 residues. Trimming removed 7 bases from V and 0 bases from J; junction bases left unmatched: 2. TCRdb reprocessed the reads with MiXCR, giving one entry per CDR3 protein. This sample yields some 600,000 distinct CDR3 sequences, of which roughly a quarter are seen a single time; roughly 8% belongs to the top ten. The source material was CD8+ T cells from PBMCs. This receptor was identified in a human donor in good health (CMV status not recorded). Some clones in this sample may be carry-over from other donors' samples. The chain combines TRBV2 with TRBJ2-5, with TRBD2 identical over 7 bases. CDR3 sequence (DNA): TGTGCCAGCATCGGGGGGTACCAAGAGACCCAGTACTTC. Translating it yields CASIGGYQETQYF.